Listed below are T cell receptor beta chains from one sample, sequenced in a study of a mutant IDH1 vaccine in newly diagnosed glioma. The data were produced by immunoSEQ multiplex PCR, yet TCRdb's version contains in-frame clones alone and is incomplete. The sample has fewer than 85,000 clones; about 81% are singletons. Their target antigens are unknown. This specimen was PBMCs, taken from a glioma patient whose treatment included an IDH1 peptide vaccine. The receptors here all came from a man aged 40-55 years with glioma. The CDR3 runs from the conserved cysteine through the conserved F or W. A D gene is named only where the DNA matches it firmly.

d_gene: NA; v_gene: TRBV21-1; j_gene: TRBJ1-1; CDR3nt: TGTGCCAGACCCCGGGGTTTCTTT; CDR3aa: CARPRGFF
d_gene: NA; v_gene: TRBV10-1; j_gene: TRBJ2-3; CDR3nt: TGCGCCAGCGGACAACCTAGCACAGATACGCAGTATTTT; CDR3aa: CASGQPSTDTQYF
d_gene: TRBD2; v_gene: TRBV4-2; j_gene: TRBJ2-7; CDR3nt: TGTGCCAGCAGCCCGAGGTTGCGCGGGGGCGAGCAGTACTTC; CDR3aa: CASSPRLRGGEQYF
d_gene: TRBD1; v_gene: TRBV6-5; j_gene: TRBJ1-2; CDR3nt: TGTGCCAGCAGTTCGACAGGGGGTAAGAGCGGCTACACCTTC; CDR3aa: CASSSTGGKSGYTF
d_gene: NA; v_gene: TRBV29-1; j_gene: TRBJ2-5; CDR3nt: TGCAGCGTTCAGGGGCGGGGAGGGGAGACCCAGTACTTC; CDR3aa: CSVQGRGGETQYF
d_gene: NA; v_gene: TRBV6-5; j_gene: TRBJ2-3; CDR3nt: TGTGCCAGCAGTGAAGGAAGGGGGCAGTATTTT; CDR3aa: CASSEGRGQYF
d_gene: TRBD1; v_gene: TRBV4-3; j_gene: TRBJ2-7; CDR3nt: TGCGCCAGCAGCCAAGTATTCGGGGAAGGGGGCGCCTACGAGCAGTACTTC; CDR3aa: CASSQVFGEGGAYEQYF
d_gene: TRBD1; v_gene: TRBV29-1; j_gene: TRBJ2-3; CDR3nt: TGCAGCGTTACGGACAGGTTAACAGATACGCAGTATTTT; CDR3aa: CSVTDRLTDTQYF
d_gene: TRBD1; v_gene: TRBV11-2; j_gene: TRBJ1-2; CDR3nt: TGTGCCAGCACCCAAAGGGGGCGCGACTATGGCTACACCTTC; CDR3aa: CASTQRGRDYGYTF
d_gene: NA; v_gene: TRBV11-2; j_gene: TRBJ2-5; CDR3nt: TGTGCCAGCAGCTTAGATTGGTCTAGCGCGGAGACCCAGTACTTC; CDR3aa: CASSLDWSSAETQYF
d_gene: NA; v_gene: TRBV9; j_gene: TRBJ2-2; CDR3nt: TGTGCCAGCAGCGTTGCAGGGACCGCGGGCACCGGGGAGCTGTTTTTT; CDR3aa: CASSVAGTAGTGELFF
d_gene: NA; v_gene: TRBV27; j_gene: TRBJ2-7; CDR3nt: TGTGCCAGCAGTCCGATAGGGAATCATAGGGAGCAGTACTTC; CDR3aa: CASSPIGNHREQYF
d_gene: NA; v_gene: TRBV5-4; j_gene: TRBJ2-2; CDR3nt: TGTGCCAGCAGCTTGGAGGTAGCCAGGGGTTTGAACACCGGGGAGCTGTTTTTT; CDR3aa: CASSLEVARGLNTGELFF
d_gene: NA; v_gene: TRBV12-2; j_gene: TRBJ2-7; CDR3nt: TGTGCAAGTCGCTTAGATAATTCATACCGACAGGGGGTAGCCTACGAGCAGTACTTC; CDR3aa: CASRLDNSYRQGVAYEQYF
d_gene: NA; v_gene: TRBV6-1; j_gene: TRBJ2-7; CDR3nt: TGTGCCAGCAAGACATGGGCAGAGGCCGAGCAGTACTTC; CDR3aa: CASKTWAEAEQYF
d_gene: TRBD1; v_gene: TRBV5-1; j_gene: TRBJ1-2; CDR3nt: TGCGCCAGCAGCTTGGAAGGACAGGGGGGCTATGGCTACACCTTC; CDR3aa: CASSLEGQGGYGYTF
d_gene: TRBD1; v_gene: TRBV28; j_gene: TRBJ2-1; CDR3nt: TGTGCCAGCATCCAAGGAGAGGGGGCGCGTTACAATGAGCAGTTCTTC; CDR3aa: CASIQGEGARYNEQFF
d_gene: TRBD1; v_gene: TRBV7-3; j_gene: TRBJ2-7; CDR3nt: TGTGCCAGCAGCTTGGCAGGGGGCATCGACGAGCAGTACTTC; CDR3aa: CASSLAGGIDEQYF
d_gene: TRBD2; v_gene: TRBV2; j_gene: TRBJ2-1; CDR3nt: TGTGCCAGCAACCTGAGGCTAGCGGGGGGTAATGAGCAGTTCTTC; CDR3aa: CASNLRLAGGNEQFF